Shown below are 31 T cell receptor beta chains from a single sample sequenced in a study of blood T cell repertoires in COVID-19. TCRdb's table, derived via immunoSEQ multiplex PCR, lists solely in-frame clones and lacks some. The table records about 70,000 clones, approximately 84% of them present only once. Sequencing was done on a sample of peripheral blood. The receptors were gathered from a man aged 35 to 55 with COVID-19, enrolled during active disease.

The chain uses TRBV18 and TRBJ1-3; D gene unclear. V lost 0 bases and J 7 bases, leaving 10 bases between the germline ends. The CDR3 has 14 residues. Germline lookup yields CDR1 KGHSH and CDR2 LQKENI. The chain's CDR3 is CASSPPTGINTIYF. The CDR3 nucleotides are TGTGCCAGCTCACCACCGACCGGGATCAACACCATATATTTT.

The V and J genes are TRBV5-4 and TRBJ2-3, with 8 positions matching TRBD2. Germline V gene sequence: CDR1 SGHNT, CDR2 YYREEE (reference sequence). V shed 2 bases and J 1 base; nucleotides not matched to a gene: 3. CDR3 length: 15 amino acids. The CDR3 DNA is TGTGCCAGCAGCTTCCCAGCGGGAGGCACAGATACGCAGTATTTT. Amino acids: CASSFPAGGTDTQYF.

The rearrangement links TRBV5-4 to TRBJ2-1, with TRBD1 as a possible D gene (6 bases). The CDR3 has 16 amino acids. CDR1 is SGHNT, CDR2 YYREEE, per germline (reference sequence). Trimming removed 4 bases at V and 0 bases at J, with 14 bases between. The DNA of the CDR3 is TGTGCCAGCAGCACGTTACAGGGACCCTCCTACAATGAGCAGTTCTTC. Protein sequence: CASSTLQGPSYNEQFF.

The V and J genes are TRBV7-2 and TRBJ1-2, with D uncertain. V lost 4 bases, J lost 3 bases, and 18 bases lay in between. CDR3 length equals 16 residues. Per germline, CDR1 SGHTA and CDR2 FQGNSA. CDR3 DNA: TGTGCCAGCAGCTCCCCCCACGGGGTGCTCGACTATGGCTACACCTTC. This translates into CASSSPHGVLDYGYTF.

V usage is TRBV5-1 and J usage is TRBJ2-3; TRBD1 matches 9 bases. Trimming took 3 bases from V and 13 from J; bases not matched to a gene: 3. Germline loops: CDR1 SGHRS, CDR2 YFSETQ. The CDR3 covers 11 residues. CDR3: CASSSGTGKYF. CDR3 DNA: TGCGCCAGCAGCTCCGGGACAGGGAAGTATTTT. The variable domain in full, with the rest retrieved from reference TRBV5-1 and TRBJ2-3, is KAGVTQTPRYLIKTRGQQVTLSCSPISGHRSVSWYQQTPGQGLQFLFEYFSETQRNKGNFPGRFSGRQFSNSRSEMNVSTLELGDSALYLCASSSGTGKYFGPGTRLTVL.

The V call is TRBV5-1, the J call TRBJ2-5; 12 bases agree with TRBD2. V dropped 2 bases and J dropped 5; count of bases not matched to a gene: 7. This CDR3 region has 16 residues. Germline V gene data show CDR1 as SGHRS and CDR2 as YFSETQ. The CDR3, as DNA: TGCGCCAGCAGCTTTGGTGCTAGCGGGGGGGCGGAGACCCAGTACTTC. It translates to CASSFGASGGAETQYF.

This clone was found once. The chain's CDR3 is CASSQGQGEMNTEAFF. CDR3 DNA sequence: TGCGCCAGCAGCCAAGGACAGGGGGAAATGAACACTGAAGCTTTCTTT. V and J are TRBV4-1 and TRBJ1-1; 9 bases map to TRBD1. The CDR3 has 16 amino acids. From germline, CDR1 is MGHRA and CDR2 YSYEKL. V trimming: 1 base; J trimming: 0 bases; junction bases outside the gene matches: 3.

The chain carries TRBV4-1 and TRBJ1-1, with 7 bases lining up with TRBD1. From germline, CDR1 is MGHRA and CDR2 YSYEKL. The CDR3 is made up of 18 amino acids. V lost 1 base, J lost 4 bases, and 15 bases stayed unmatched. CDR3 region: CASSQGAGGRETTTEAFF. In nucleotides, the CDR3 is TGCGCCAGCAGCCAAGGGGCAGGGGGGCGGGAAACGACCACTGAAGCTTTCTTT.

J is TRBJ2-7 and V is TRBV6-2 or TRBV6-3, with 14 bases identical to TRBD2. The junction had 0 bases not matched to a gene; V was cut back by 2 bases and J by 3 bases. The germline gives CDR1 MNHEY, CDR2 SVGEGT. The CDR3 is made up of 15 amino acids. The CDR3 reads CASSYGTSGGYEQYF. Written as DNA, the CDR3 is TGTGCCAGCAGTTACGGGACTAGCGGGGGCTACGAGCAGTACTTC.

This clone appeared a single time. V is TRBV3-1 (or the pseudogene TRBV3-2) and J is TRBJ2-1, with 11 bases lining up with TRBD1. The germline V gene has CDR1 LGHDT and CDR2 YNNKEL (reference sequence). CDR3 size: 15 residues. V lost 4 bases, J lost 10 bases, and 9 bases stayed unmatched. For the CDR3, the DNA is TGTGCCAGCAGCCCTGGACAGGGGGCAACTGAGGAGCAGTTCTTC. It yields the protein CASSPGQGATEEQFF.

This chain joins TRBV3-1 (or the pseudogene TRBV3-2) and TRBJ2-3; TRBD2 aligns across 11 bases. Losses at the gene ends were 2 bases for V and 6 bases for J; bases not matched to a gene: 7. The CDR3 runs 16 residues. Per the germline V gene, CDR1 is LGHDT and CDR2 is YNNKEL (reference sequence). The CDR3 loop is CASSQTLAGGQDTQYF. In DNA form, the CDR3 reads TGTGCCAGCAGCCAAACGCTAGCGGGGGGCCAGGATACGCAGTATTTT.

The J gene is TRBJ2-1, the V gene TRBV29-1; possibly TRBD1 for D (5 bases). Germline CDR1 reads SQVTM; CDR2 reads ANQGSEA. The germline V and J ends were trimmed by 6 bases and 2 bases, with 11 bases remaining between them. The CDR3 consists of 13 residues. The CDR3 DNA follows: TGCAGCGTCCGACAGTCTACCTACAATGAGCAGTTCTTC. This translates into CSVRQSTYNEQFF.

This rearrangement joins TRBV30 to TRBJ1-2; maybe TRBD1 (5 bases). CDR1 and CDR2 from the germline V gene are GTSNPN and SVGIG (reference sequence). Trimming removed 3 bases at V and 4 bases at J, with 12 bases between. This CDR3 contains 13 residues. The CDR3 DNA reads as TGTGCCTGGAGCCAGGGTAAGCCCTATGGCTACACCTTC. It codes for CAWSQGKPYGYTF.

CDR3 bases: TGTGCCGGGAGCCTCTCCCGGGGGGGCTTAAATGAGCAGTTCTTC. Protein: CAGSLSRGGLNEQFF. The chain carries TRBV6-5 and TRBJ2-1, with TRBD2 matching 8 bases. Germline V CDR1 and CDR2: MNHEY, SVGAGI. V was clipped by 11 bases and J by 7 bases; unmatched bases: 16. This CDR3 is built from 15 residues.

The V call is TRBV30, the J call TRBJ2-7; 8 nucleotides align to TRBD1. V shed 7 bases and J 0 bases; nucleotides not matched to a gene: 8. Germline CDR1 is GTSNPN and CDR2 is SVGIG (reference sequence). The CDR3 covers 14 residues. This CDR3 is CASGTGSSSYEQYF. In nucleotides, the CDR3 is TGTGCCTCCGGGACAGGCTCTAGCTCCTACGAGCAGTACTTC.

This chain uses TRBV4-1 with TRBJ2-5, with D unresolved. CDR3 length: 15 amino acids. Deletions cut 4 bases from V and 5 bases from J, with 17 bases between. Per germline, CDR1 MGHRA and CDR2 YSYEKL. The CDR3 here is CASSRVEAVRETQYF. In DNA form, the CDR3 reads TGCGCCAGCAGCCGAGTAGAGGCCGTTAGGGAGACCCAGTACTTC.

This chain uses TRBV9 with TRBJ2-5, with 8 bases fitting TRBD2. The CDR3 is 14 amino acids. The germline V gene encodes CDR1 SGDLS and CDR2 YYNGEE. V shed 3 bases and J 4 bases; nucleotides not matched to a gene: 5. The CDR3 coding sequence is TGTGCCAGCAGCGCCCTCGGGGGGGCAGAGACCCAGTACTTC. Its translation: CASSALGGAETQYF.

There are a few counts of this clone. The rearrangement links TRBV6-5 to TRBJ1-5; tentatively, D is TRBD1 (6 bases). The V end lost 6 bases, the J end lost 0 bases, and 12 bases lay between the germline ends. The CDR3 runs 15 residues. Germline assignment: CDR1 MNHEY and CDR2 SVGAGI. Written as DNA, the CDR3 is TGTGCCAGCAGCGCAGGGGTCTTTAGCAATCAGCCCCAGCATTTT. Amino acids: CASSAGVFSNQPQHF.

The V and J genes are TRBV7-9 and TRBJ2-3, with TRBD2 as a possible D gene (7 bases). The germline V gene encodes CDR1 SEHNR and CDR2 FQNEAQ (reference sequence). Trimming pared 5 bases from V and 2 bases from J, leaving 17 bases between. This CDR3 has 16 amino acids. CDR3 sequence reads: CASSPRGAGDTDTQYF. CDR3 sequence (DNA): TGTGCCAGCAGCCCACGGGGGGCCGGAGACACAGATACGCAGTATTTT.

J is TRBJ1-1 and V is TRBV19; D unclear. The germline V gene has CDR1 LNHDA and CDR2 SQIVND (reference sequence). V lost 3 bases to trimming and J lost 5 bases, with 7 bases between them. This CDR3 contains 12 residues. CDR3 in DNA: TGTGCCAGTAGTATGTGGCCAACTGAAGCTTTCTTT. Its protein is CASSMWPTEAFF.

The chain links TRBV18 to TRBJ2-2; 11 nucleotides line up with TRBD2. Germline V gene data show CDR1 as KGHSH and CDR2 as LQKENI. The ends lost 0 bases at V and 5 bases at J; junction bases unmatched: 2. The CDR3 is 16 amino acids. This chain's CDR3 is CASSPPLAGGTGELFF. The CDR3 DNA reads as TGTGCCAGCTCACCACCCCTAGCGGGGGGAACCGGGGAGCTGTTTTTT.

The V and J genes are TRBV4-2 and TRBJ2-3, with 11 bases identical to TRBD2. V was clipped by 1 base and J by 2 bases; unmatched bases: 5. This CDR3 is 17 amino acids long. CDR1 and CDR2 (germline): LGHNA, YNFKEQ. This CDR3 is CASSQGTLAGATDTQYF. The CDR3 region has the DNA TGTGCCAGCAGCCAAGGAACACTAGCGGGGGCCACAGATACGCAGTATTTT.

As DNA, the CDR3 is TGTGCCAGCAGCCAGGGGCGGAGGAACACTGAAGCTTTCTTT. This translates into CASSQGRRNTEAFF. V and J are TRBV3-1 (or the pseudogene TRBV3-2) and TRBJ1-1; tentative D call: TRBD1 (5 bases). The germline CDR1 and CDR2 sequences are LGHDT and YNNKEL (reference sequence). This CDR3 contains 14 residues. V lost 3 bases and J 1 base, leaving 9 bases between the germline ends.

The J gene is TRBJ1-4, the V gene TRBV5-1, with D tentatively TRBD1 (6 bases). Per the germline V gene, CDR1 is SGHRS and CDR2 is YFSETQ. With 4 bases removed from V and 0 bases from J, the gap between germline ends came to 13 bases. The CDR3 is 16 amino acids. This CDR3 reads CASSLGQLATNEKLFF. The CDR3 DNA follows: TGCGCCAGCAGCCTAGGACAGCTGGCAACTAATGAAAAACTGTTTTTT. Drawing the rest from reference TRBV5-1 and TRBJ1-4, the complete variable domain is KAGVTQTPRYLIKTRGQQVTLSCSPISGHRSVSWYQQTPGQGLQFLFEYFSETQRNKGNFPGRFSGRQFSNSRSEMNVSTLELGDSALYLCASSLGQLATNEKLFFGSGTQLSVL.

V gene TRBV10-3 combines with J gene TRBJ2-3, with 9 bases identical to TRBD1. The germline V gene encodes CDR1 ENHRY and CDR2 SYGVKD. This CDR3 is 15 amino acids long. The trim removed 4 bases at V and 4 bases at J, leaving 6 bases unmatched. The CDR3 bases are TGTGCCATCAGTGGAACAGGGGGCATCTCAGATACGCAGTATTTT. This encodes CAISGTGGISDTQYF.

The CDR3 sequence: CASSRRTRATNEKLFF. The CDR3 nucleotides read TGTGCCAGCAGCCGCCGCACGAGGGCAACTAATGAAAAACTGTTTTTT. The genes are TRBV28 and TRBJ1-4; D gene uncertain. Trimming stripped 6 bases from V and 0 bases from J, with 14 bases between. The CDR3 is 16 amino acids. Germline CDR1 MDHEN, CDR2 SYDVKM.

This chain uses TRBV18 with TRBJ1-2, with 7 positions matching TRBD1. This CDR3 contains 14 residues. In germline, CDR1 is KGHSH, CDR2 LQKENI. The V segment lost 4 bases and the J segment 13 bases; nucleotides outside the gene matches: 15. Here the CDR3 reads CASSHTVDREIITF. CDR3 DNA: TGTGCCAGCTCACATACCGTCGACAGGGAAATCATCACCTTC.

The chain couples TRBV5-1 to TRBJ1-4; D ambiguous. Between the trimmed V and J ends, which lost 4 bases and 1 base, there was a span of 11 bases. The CDR3 covers 15 residues. Per the germline V gene, CDR1 is SGHRS and CDR2 is YFSETQ. The CDR3 sequence is CASSGDGRTNEKLFF. The DNA for the CDR3 is TGCGCCAGCAGCGGAGACGGTCGAACTAATGAAAAACTGTTTTTT.

The V gene is TRBV30, the J gene TRBJ1-2, with D possibly matching TRBD1 (6 bases). Germline CDR1 GTSNPN, CDR2 SVGIG (reference sequence). There are 17 residues in the CDR3. Trimming took off 3 bases at V and 0 bases at J, with 20 bases between the two ends. In nucleotides, the CDR3 is TGTGCCTGGAGCCCCCCCGGGTCGGACAGACCTAACTATGGCTACACCTTC. Encoded protein: CAWSPPGSDRPNYGYTF.

The rearrangement joins TRBV7-3 to TRBJ2-3; TRBD2 might be the D (5 bases). The V gene lost 5 bases and the J gene lost 6 bases, with 21 bases spanning the gap. The CDR3 sequence is 16 residues long. CDR1 is SGHTA and CDR2 is FQGTGA in the germline V gene. As DNA, the CDR3 is TGTGCCAGCAGCGCCATGGAGGCGGGCCTCGGGGATACGCAGTATTTT. It specifies CASSAMEAGLGDTQYF.

The V and J genes are TRBV14 and TRBJ1-2, with a tentative D call TRBD1 (6 bases). Per germline, CDR1 SGHDN and CDR2 FVKESK. The V gene lost 2 bases and the J gene lost 3 bases, with 16 bases spanning the gap. The CDR3 contains 16 residues. The CDR3 loop reads CASSQLSGADYYGYTF. CDR3 sequence (DNA): TGTGCCAGCAGCCAACTGTCAGGGGCCGACTACTATGGCTACACCTTC.